A single sample gave rise to the 28 T cell receptor beta chains below, sequenced in a study of T cell responses to AZD1222 COVID-19 vaccine. Data came from immunoSEQ multiplex PCR; TCRdb stores just in-frame clones and leaves some out. The data show approximately 160,000 clones, about nine tenths seen once. This material consisted of peripheral blood, taken on day 0 of AZD1222 vaccination. Receptors originate from an adult in good health.

V and J are TRBV18 and TRBJ1-1; D gene uncertain. V was shortened by 3 bases and J by 0 bases, with 14 bases between the two germline ends. CDR1 KGHSH and CDR2 LQKENI come from the germline V gene. The CDR3 has 16 residues. The CDR3 sequence: CASSPNQAYLNTEAFF. For the CDR3, the DNA is TGTGCCAGCTCACCTAACCAGGCTTATTTGAACACTGAAGCTTTCTTT.

The J gene is TRBJ2-7, the V gene TRBV10-3; no clear D. CDR1 is ENHRY and CDR2 is SYGVKD in the germline V gene. V gave up 4 bases and J gave up 0 bases, with 7 bases separating them. The CDR3 covers 13 residues. CDR3 sequence: CAISGHSSYEQYF. Written as DNA, the CDR3 is TGTGCCATCAGTGGACACAGCTCCTACGAGCAGTACTTC.

This rearrangement joins TRBV6-4 to TRBJ2-7, with TRBD2 matching 8 bases. Germline CDR1 MRHNA, CDR2 SNTAGT. The length of the CDR3 is 18 residues. Unmatched junction bases numbered 22, after V lost 7 bases and J lost 5 bases. The CDR3 nucleotides read TGTGCCAGCAAAGGAGCAGGGGAGGTTGGCGGGAGGAGGAACGAGCAGTACTTC. As protein: CASKGAGEVGGRRNEQYF.

The chain carries TRBV2 and TRBJ2-7, with a weak D call TRBD1 (6 bases). Trimming shortened V by 3 bases and J by 2 bases, and 14 bases separated the two germline ends. CDR1 SNHLY and CDR2 FYNNEI come from the germline V gene. The CDR3 length is 15 residues. The CDR3 region has the DNA TGTGCCAGCAGTGAGAGGAGCAGGGGCCCCTACGAGCAGTACTTC. This encodes CASSERSRGPYEQYF.

This rearrangement joins TRBV15 to TRBJ2-7; TRBD1 matches at 10 bases. This CDR3 spans 15 amino acids. Germline trimming cut 1 base from V and 2 bases from J; bases unmatched to any gene: 2. Germline V CDR1 and CDR2: LNHNV, YYDKDF (reference sequence). The CDR3 nucleotides are TGTGCCACCAGCAGAGGGGGGACAGGGGCCTACGAGCAGTACTTC. This sequence encodes CATSRGGTGAYEQYF.

The V gene is TRBV9, the J gene TRBJ1-5; the match to TRBD1 covers 8 bases. The CDR3 totals 16 residues. Unmatched junction bases numbered 11, after V lost 3 bases and J lost 6 bases. Germline assignment: CDR1 SGDLS and CDR2 YYNGEE. The CDR3: CASSAGPGTGTQPQHF. The CDR3 nucleotides read TGTGCCAGCAGCGCCGGACCCGGGACAGGAACTCAGCCCCAGCATTTT. Full variable domain (missing parts from reference TRBV9 and TRBJ1-5): DSGVTQTPKHLITATGQRVTLRCSPRSGDLSVYWYQQSLDQGLQFLIQYYNGEERAKGNILERFSAQQFPDLHSELNLSSLELGDSALYFCASSAGPGTGTQPQHFGDGTRLSIL.

V and J are TRBV16 and TRBJ1-2; D remains ambiguous. Germline loops: CDR1 KGHSY, CDR2 FQNENV. This CDR3 spans 12 amino acids. Trimming took off 3 bases at V and 5 bases at J, with 7 bases between the two ends. In DNA, the CDR3 is TGTGCCAGCAGCCAGAATGGTTATGGCTACACCTTC. Translation: CASSQNGYGYTF.

This chain joins TRBV20-1 and TRBJ2-5; no firm D call. The CDR3 length is 13 residues. V lost 3 bases, J lost 5 bases, and 13 bases lay in between. CDR1 is DFQATT and CDR2 is SNEGSKA in the germline V gene (reference sequence). In nucleotides, the CDR3 is TGCAGTGCTAGTCCCAGGACCGGGGAGACCCAGTACTTC. Translation: CSASPRTGETQYF.

The V call is TRBV19, the J call TRBJ1-2; maybe TRBD1 (5 bases). The CDR3 is made up of 15 amino acids. Per the germline V gene, CDR1 is LNHDA and CDR2 is SQIVND (reference sequence). V dropped 6 bases and J dropped 3 bases, with 17 bases sitting between them. CDR3 nucleotides: TGTGCCAGTAGGGCTTGGGGGGGGACGGACTATGGCTACACCTTC. Amino acid sequence: CASRAWGGTDYGYTF.

The V gene is TRBV7-9, the J gene TRBJ1-2; no definite D call. The V gene's germline CDR1 is SEHNR and CDR2 FQNEAQ (reference sequence). The germline V and J ends were trimmed by 2 bases and 6 bases, with 7 bases remaining between them. CDR3 length equals 12 residues. The CDR3 sequence: CASSLNVHGYTF. CDR3 nucleotide sequence: TGTGCCAGCAGCTTAAATGTTCATGGCTACACCTTC.

J is TRBJ2-5 and V is TRBV9; the D gene could be TRBD1 or TRBD2 (6 bases each). The V gene lost 6 bases and the J gene lost 5 bases, with 17 bases spanning the gap. CDR1 is SGDLS and CDR2 is YYNGEE in the germline V gene. The CDR3 runs to 14 residues. As DNA, the CDR3 is TGTGCCAGCAACATGCTAGGGGGGCCCGAGACCCAGTACTTC. This codes for CASNMLGGPETQYF.

V is TRBV4-2 and J is TRBJ2-2, with 12 bases fitting TRBD1. The CDR3 consists of 16 residues. Germline V gene data show CDR1 as LGHNA and CDR2 as YNFKEQ. After removal of 2 bases from V and 4 bases from J, the junction contained 2 bases not matched to a gene. The CDR3 reads CASSQPGQGATGELFF. The CDR3 DNA follows: TGTGCCAGCAGCCAACCGGGACAGGGGGCCACCGGGGAGCTGTTTTTT.

This clone was seen once. V is TRBV2 and J is TRBJ2-3; 7 nucleotides agree with TRBD2. The CDR3 consists of 14 residues. With V trimmed by 6 bases and J by 1 base, 4 bases remained unmatched. CDR1 and CDR2 (germline): SNHLY, FYNNEI. The CDR3 protein is CASRREWGTDTQYF. The CDR3 DNA reads as TGTGCCAGCAGGCGGGAGTGGGGCACAGATACGCAGTATTTT.

V gene TRBV6-1 combines with J gene TRBJ1-2, with D unclear. Germline V gene lookup returns CDR1 MNHNS and CDR2 SASEGT. The germline V and J ends were trimmed by 0 bases and 4 bases, with 6 bases remaining between them. CDR3 length: 13 amino acids. The chain's CDR3 is CASSEAGSYGYTF. The CDR3 coding sequence is TGTGCCAGCAGTGAAGCTGGGTCCTATGGCTACACCTTC.

The count of this clone is one. This chain connects TRBV5-1 to TRBJ1-2, with D tentatively TRBD1 (5 bases). The V end was cut by 6 bases, the J end by 5 bases, with 23 bases between. Germline V gene sequence: CDR1 SGHRS, CDR2 YFSETQ. The CDR3 is made up of 16 amino acids. As DNA, the CDR3 is TGCGCCAGCAAAGGCTGGCCGGACATTCCAGGGTATGGCTACACCTTC. This gives the protein CASKGWPDIPGYGYTF.

The V and J genes are TRBV28 and TRBJ1-2; no firm D call. Germline V gene sequence: CDR1 MDHEN, CDR2 SYDVKM. V was trimmed by 4 bases and J by 1 base, leaving 7 bases between them. The CDR3 spans 13 residues. The CDR3 is CASSSRDNYGYTF. CDR3 bases: TGTGCCAGCAGTTCGAGGGATAACTATGGCTACACCTTC.

The rearrangement links TRBV7-9 to TRBJ1-2; tentative D call: TRBD1 (5 bases). V shed 1 base and J shed 4 bases, with 10 bases lying between them. The CDR3 sequence is 14 residues long. Germline V CDR1 and CDR2: SEHNR, FQNEAQ (reference sequence). CDR3 residues: CASSLELGVYGYTF. The CDR3 DNA reads TGTGCCAGCAGCTTAGAGTTGGGGGTCTATGGCTACACCTTC.

This chain connects TRBV28 to TRBJ1-1; D not certain. Trimming cost V 7 bases and J 1 base, with 4 bases left between them. The CDR3 is 11 amino acids. Germline V CDR1 and CDR2: MDHEN, SYDVKM. Written as DNA, the CDR3 is TGTGCCAGCACTGAGAACACTGAAGCTTTCTTT. This gives the protein CASTENTEAFF. The full variable domain, completed using reference TRBV28 and TRBJ1-1, is DVKVTQSSRYLVKRTGEKVFLECVQDMDHENMFWYRQDPGLGLRLIYFSYDVKMKEKGDIPEGYSVSREKKERFSLILESASTNQTSMYLCASTENTEAFFGQGTRLTVV.

The chain links TRBV4-2 to TRBJ1-2, with 7 bases matching TRBD1. The CDR3 totals 15 residues. The V segment lost 1 base and the J segment 3 bases; nucleotides outside the gene matches: 5. Germline V gene sequence: CDR1 LGHNA, CDR2 YNFKEQ. The CDR3 bases are TGTGCCAGCAGCCAAGGCTCCGGGACAGACTATGGCTACACCTTC. Translation: CASSQGSGTDYGYTF.

The chain is built from TRBV7-3 and TRBJ1-2; TRBD1 matches at 8 bases. CDR1 is SGHTA, CDR2 FQGTGA, per germline. This CDR3 is 16 amino acids long. V lost 0 bases, J lost 7 bases, and 10 bases stayed unmatched. The CDR3 DNA reads as TGTGCCAGCAGCTTAACATGGCAGGGGGCCTCCTCTGGCTACACCTTC. This translates into CASSLTWQGASSGYTF.

The gene calls are TRBV5-1 and TRBJ2-2; no reliable D call. Trimming left V 4 bases short and J 4 bases short, with 17 bases between. This CDR3 is 16 amino acids long. The germline gives CDR1 SGHRS, CDR2 YFSETQ. CDR3 bases: TGCGCCAGCAGCCCGGACGGGTTCAAGGGCACCGGGGAGCTGTTTTTT. Encoded protein: CASSPDGFKGTGELFF.

This chain joins TRBV15 and TRBJ1-5; D may be TRBD1 (6 bases). Trimming took 4 bases from V and 4 from J, leaving 14 bases between them. The CDR3 length is 15 residues. The V gene's germline CDR1 is LNHNV and CDR2 YYDKDF (reference sequence). The CDR3 DNA is TGTGCCACCAGCACTGAGGACAGCCCAAATCAGCCCCAGCATTTT. This translates into CATSTEDSPNQPQHF.

The chain joins TRBV6-5 to TRBJ2-7, with 8 nucleotides matching TRBD2. The CDR3 has 14 amino acids. The ends lost 6 bases at V and 2 bases at J; junction bases unmatched: 6. Germline V gene data show CDR1 as MNHEY and CDR2 as SVGAGI. The CDR3 here is CASRTGTRAYEQYF. The CDR3 nucleotides are TGTGCCAGCAGAACCGGGACTAGAGCCTACGAGCAGTACTTC.

The chain employs TRBV15 and TRBJ1-2, with D tentatively TRBD1 (5 bases). The CDR3 extends over 14 amino acids. The V gene's germline CDR1 is LNHNV and CDR2 YYDKDF (reference sequence). V shed 8 bases and J shed 4 bases, with 17 bases lying between them. The CDR3 loop reads CATGPRDLSYGYTF. CDR3 coding DNA: TGTGCCACCGGACCCCGGGACTTGAGCTATGGCTACACCTTC.

CDR3 residues: CASRLAGYNEQFF. The CDR3 DNA follows: TGTGCCAGCAGACTAGCGGGGTACAATGAGCAGTTCTTC. This chain links TRBV13 with TRBJ2-1; 10 bases fit TRBD2. Germline assignment: CDR1 PRHDT and CDR2 FYEKMQ (reference sequence). The V gene end was trimmed by 6 bases and the J gene end by 4 bases; junction bases not matched to a gene: 0. The CDR3 has 13 residues.

The CDR3 region is CASSPKSVGGYNEQFF. CDR3 in DNA: TGTGCCAGCAGCCCTAAGAGCGTAGGGGGCTACAATGAGCAGTTCTTC. The gene calls are TRBV9 and TRBJ2-1; D is possibly TRBD1 (6 bases). Trimming shortened V by 4 bases and J by 3 bases, and 17 bases separated the two germline ends. The CDR3 sequence is 16 residues long. Germline assignment: CDR1 SGDLS and CDR2 YYNGEE.

V and J are TRBV9 and TRBJ2-1; 9 bases map to TRBD2. The CDR3 spans 16 residues. Germline assignment: CDR1 SGDLS and CDR2 YYNGEE. Unmatched junction bases numbered 7, after V lost 0 bases and J lost 6 bases. The CDR3, as DNA: TGTGCCAGCAGCGTAGAGCTAGCGGGAAGGAGCAATGAGCAGTTCTTC. Protein sequence: CASSVELAGRSNEQFF.

This clone has only one observation. This chain links TRBV9 with TRBJ2-5, with TRBD1 matching over 8 bases. Germline loops: CDR1 SGDLS, CDR2 YYNGEE. V trimming: 6 bases; J trimming: 4 bases; junction bases outside the gene matches: 8. The CDR3 spans 14 residues. The chain's CDR3 is CASTGQGPAETQYF. CDR3 coding DNA: TGTGCCAGCACCGGACAGGGACCGGCAGAGACCCAGTACTTC.